This passage covers 18 T cell receptor beta chains from one sample sequenced in a study of T cells in Graves' hyperthyroidism and ophthalmopathy. Authors of the study amplified TCR beta CDR3 regions from RNA transcripts. Primed by the HTBI set, a first-round RT-PCR was run on the TCR CDR3. TCRdb reanalysed the multiplex PCR reads using MiXCR and keeps one entry per CDR3 protein. The repertoire holds roughly 660,000 distinct CDR3 sequences, with around 15% as singletons. The sample consisted of blood. The receptors here all came from a man aged 45-65 years with Graves' hyperthyroidism.

The table lists this clonotype with many counts. The rearrangement uses TRBV6-2 or TRBV6-3 and TRBJ2-1; 16 positions agree with TRBD2. Trimming took 5 bases from V and 3 from J; bases not matched to a gene: 13. The length of the CDR3 is 20 residues. Germline loops: CDR1 MNHEY, CDR2 SVGEGT. This CDR3 is CASSEPGLAGGPSFYNEQFF. The CDR3 DNA sequence: TGTGCCAGCAGTGAACCGGGACTAGCGGGAGGGCCTTCTTTCTACAATGAGCAGTTCTTC.

A few counts support this clonotype. This rearrangement joins TRBV5-6 to TRBJ2-1, with TRBD1 as a possible D gene (6 bases). This CDR3 is built from 15 residues. V dropped 4 bases and J dropped 1 base, with 12 bases sitting between them. CDR1 SGHDT and CDR2 YYEEEE come from the germline V gene. The CDR3 DNA is TGTGCCAGCAGCCGAAACAGGGCGTCCTACAATGAGCAGTTCTTC. Translating it yields CASSRNRASYNEQFF.

At least ten counts were recorded for this clonotype. The chain uses TRBV5-1 and TRBJ2-7; TRBD2 agrees at 13 bases. This CDR3 is 18 amino acids long. With 4 bases clipped from V and 6 bases from J, the junction kept 16 bases outside the gene matches. Germline assignment: CDR1 SGHRS and CDR2 YFSETQ. The chain's CDR3 is CASSTGTSGNPGAGEQYF. The CDR3 nucleotides read TGCGCCAGCAGCACGGGGACTAGCGGGAATCCAGGCGCTGGCGAGCAGTACTTC.

This clonotype was counted only a few times. V and J are TRBV30 and TRBJ2-7; perhaps TRBD2 as D (6 bases). Germline CDR1 reads GTSNPN; CDR2 reads SVGIG (reference sequence). Trimming removed 5 bases at V and 5 bases at J, with 19 bases between. There are 14 residues in the CDR3. The CDR3 is CAWDLGGVPNEQYF. Written as DNA, the CDR3 is TGTGCCTGGGACCTCGGGGGAGTGCCTAACGAGCAGTACTTC.

V and J are TRBV6-1 and TRBJ2-1; 9 bases line up with TRBD1. CDR3 length equals 16 residues. V dropped 6 bases and J dropped 5; count of bases not matched to a gene: 11. The germline V gene has CDR1 MNHNS and CDR2 SASEGT. DNA of the CDR3: TGTGCCAGCAGACTAAACGACAGGGGGTTTAACAATGAGCAGTTCTTC. The encoded protein is CASRLNDRGFNNEQFF.

The CDR3 reads CASSLEGTVTYNEQFF. In DNA form, the CDR3 reads TGTGCCAGCAGCTTGGAGGGGACAGTAACCTACAATGAGCAGTTCTTC. The V and J genes are TRBV5-5 and TRBJ2-1; 7 bases fit TRBD1. V was pared by 0 bases and J by 2 bases, with 5 bases of the junction left unmatched. CDR3 length equals 16 residues. Germline loops: CDR1 SGHKS, CDR2 YYEKEE (reference sequence).

V gene TRBV5-1 combines with J gene TRBJ2-3; no reliable D call. V was pared by 3 bases and J by 2 bases, with 13 bases between. The CDR3 length is 15 residues. Germline CDR1 reads SGHRS; CDR2 reads YFSETQ. The CDR3 here is CASSSAEVNTDTQYF. CDR3 nucleotide sequence: TGCGCCAGCAGCTCCGCCGAGGTCAACACAGATACGCAGTATTTT.

This clonotype was picked up a small number of times. This chain uses TRBV5-1 with TRBJ2-7; TRBD1 is a possible D gene (6 bases). Germline loops: CDR1 SGHRS, CDR2 YFSETQ. With 4 bases removed from V and 0 bases from J, the gap between germline ends came to 17 bases. This CDR3 is 16 amino acids long. The CDR3 spells CASSPRTGQYSYEQYF. The CDR3 DNA is TGCGCCAGCAGCCCGAGGACTGGACAGTACTCCTACGAGCAGTACTTC.

The rearrangement uses TRBV12-3 or TRBV12-4 and TRBJ2-1; 8 positions agree with TRBD1. The V segment lost 3 bases and the J segment 9 bases; nucleotides outside the gene matches: 10. CDR3 length equals 15 residues. The CDR3: CASSFDRGRRGEQFF. The CDR3 region has the DNA TGTGCCAGCAGTTTTGACAGGGGTCGTCGGGGTGAGCAGTTCTTC.

J is TRBJ2-3 and V is TRBV10-3, with D uncertain. Between the trimmed V and J ends, which lost 7 bases and 0 bases, there was a span of 8 bases. The CDR3 covers 13 residues. The germline V gene encodes CDR1 ENHRY and CDR2 SYGVKD. The chain's CDR3 is CAINPGSTDTQYF. The CDR3 nucleotides are TGTGCCATCAATCCAGGCAGCACAGATACGCAGTATTTT.

The chain carries TRBV6-2 or TRBV6-3 and TRBJ2-1; D possibly matches TRBD1 or TRBD2 (5 bases each). The CDR3 is 12 amino acids. The V gene's germline CDR1 is MNHEY and CDR2 SVGEGT. The V and J ends lost 8 bases and 10 bases respectively, with 15 bases between them. CDR3 DNA: TGTGCCAGCTCCCGATCGGGACGAGAGCAGTTCTTC. Protein product: CASSRSGREQFF.

Note on this clonotype: At one of its ends the junction is not consistent with the germline gene, which may arise from a read error. The CDR3 nucleotides read TGTGCCAGCAGTGACTCGCGGGGAGAGCAGTACTTC. It is translated as CASSDSRGEQYF. The chain recombines TRBV6-5 with TRBJ2-7; D may be TRBD2 (6 bases). This CDR3 contains 12 residues. Germline loops: CDR1 MNHEY, CDR2 SVGAGI.

A few counts support this clonotype. V is TRBV10-1 and J is TRBJ2-1; 11 bases are shared with TRBD2. V shed 0 bases and J 1 base; nucleotides not matched to a gene: 8. CDR1 is WNHNN, CDR2 SYGVQD, per germline (reference sequence). This CDR3 is 19 amino acids long. CDR3 sequence reads: CASSESRLAGITSYNEQFF. The CDR3, as DNA: TGCGCCAGCAGTGAGTCTAGACTAGCGGGAATTACATCCTACAATGAGCAGTTCTTC.

This clonotype was picked up many times. The chain has TRBV11-2 and TRBJ2-7; TRBD1 is a possible D gene (6 bases). CDR1 SGHAT and CDR2 FQNNGV come from the germline V gene. This CDR3 region has 13 residues. V lost 6 bases, J lost 2 bases, and 11 bases lay in between. CDR3 loop: CASSIGTTYEQYF. The CDR3 nucleotides are TGTGCCAGCAGTATCGGGACAACCTACGAGCAGTACTTC. The whole variable domain, remainder taken from reference TRBV11-2 and TRBJ2-7, is EAGVAQSPRYKIIEKRQSVAFWCNPISGHATLYWYQQILGQGPKLLIQFQNNGVVDDSQLPKDRFSAERLKGVDSTLKIQPAKLEDSAVYLCASSIGTTYEQYFGPGTRLTVT.

V usage is TRBV4-3 and J usage is TRBJ2-7, with 7 bases aligning to TRBD2. This CDR3 comprises 15 residues. Germline V gene data show CDR1 as LGHNA and CDR2 as YSLEER. V gave up 4 bases and J gave up 3 bases; unmatched junction bases: 9. The CDR3 reads CASSPEVREGYEQYF. CDR3 sequence (DNA): TGCGCCAGCAGCCCGGAGGTCAGGGAGGGCTACGAGCAGTACTTC.

This clonotype occurred a few times. The chain carries TRBV5-1 and TRBJ2-3; maybe TRBD1 (6 bases). The germline V gene has CDR1 SGHRS and CDR2 YFSETQ. V was shortened by 3 bases and J by 4 bases, with 15 bases between the two germline ends. The length of the CDR3 is 15 residues. The CDR3 protein is CASSSGAQWPDTQYF. The CDR3 nucleotides are TGCGCCAGCAGCTCAGGGGCCCAATGGCCAGATACGCAGTATTTT.

This clonotype was recorded many times. V and J are TRBV29-1 and TRBJ2-3, with D perhaps TRBD2 (6 bases). Trimming removed 3 bases at V and 2 bases at J, with 21 bases between. Looked up from germline, CDR1 is SQVTM and CDR2 is ANQGSEA. This CDR3 spans 17 amino acids. The CDR3 protein is CSVELTAGRRNTDTQYF. CDR3 coding DNA: TGCAGCGTTGAGTTAACTGCGGGACGCCGAAACACAGATACGCAGTATTTT.

The rearrangement uses TRBV29-1 and TRBJ2-3, with TRBD2 matching 14 bases. Trimming removed 7 bases from V and 5 bases from J; junction bases left unmatched: 5. The CDR3 has 14 amino acids. Germline CDR1 and CDR2: SQVTM and ANQGSEA. In DNA form, the CDR3 reads TGCAGCGGGGGACTAGCGGGAGTTCAAGATACGCAGTATTTT. Amino acid sequence: CSGGLAGVQDTQYF.